This T cell receptor (beta chain) was captured in a study of blood T cells in healthy people across ages. Study conclusions and caveats: When set beside aged donors, long-lived donors presented more naive CD4+ cells and higher diversity.

The CDR3 has 14 residues. Between the trimmed V and J ends, which lost 4 bases and 3 bases, there was a span of 13 bases. Germline CDR1 MGHRA, CDR2 YSYEKL. On this clonotype itself: Antigen: not known.

They isolated at least 6 million PBMCs from each sample. No fewer than 6 micrograms of total RNA were isolated from every sample. Primers used in a second PCR of roughly 6 to 12 cycles were a sample-barcoded 5' primer and a J-beta primer mix. One entry per CDR3 protein results from TCRdb running MiXCR on the 5' RACE reads. Here the sample spans about a million distinct CDR3 sequences, roughly half being singletons. This receptor was obtained from a woman aged 60-75 years in good health. Sequences were obtained from blood. The chain uses TRBV4-1 and TRBJ2-7, with D perhaps TRBD1 or TRBD2 (5 bases each). The chain's CDR3 is CASSLIWGYYEQYF. Here the CDR3 DNA reads TGCGCCAGCAGCCTAATCTGGGGGTACTACGAGCAGTACTTC.